Shown below are 29 T cell receptor beta chains from a single sample sequenced in a study of blood T cell repertoires in COVID-19. The data were produced by immunoSEQ multiplex PCR, yet TCRdb's version contains in-frame clones alone and is incomplete. The table shows 300,000 to 400,000 clones, with around 87% occurring only once. The sequencing input was peripheral blood. These receptors were obtained from a woman aged 45-60 years with COVID-19, enrolled during active disease.

The chain has TRBV5-1 and TRBJ1-3; no clear D gene. Per germline, CDR1 SGHRS and CDR2 YFSETQ. V lost 3 bases to trimming and J lost 3 bases, with 16 bases between them. The length of the CDR3 is 16 residues. CDR3 amino acids: CASSSEGYPGGNTIYF. CDR3 bases: TGCGCCAGCAGCTCAGAGGGATACCCCGGTGGAAACACCATATATTTT.

The CDR3 here is CASSQVTRESLYF. Written as DNA, the CDR3 is TGTGCCAGCAGCCAAGTCACGCGGGAGAGCTTGTACTTC. V is TRBV3-1 (or the pseudogene TRBV3-2) and J is TRBJ2-7, with 7 bases that match TRBD2. The CDR3 totals 13 residues. V trimming: 1 base; J trimming: 12 bases; junction bases outside the gene matches: 9. Per the germline V gene, CDR1 is LGHDT and CDR2 is YNNKEL (reference sequence).

This rearrangement joins TRBV5-1 to TRBJ2-5; possibly TRBD1 for D (7 bases). Trimming took 3 bases from V and 1 from J, leaving 16 bases between them. The CDR3 is made up of 16 amino acids. Germline V gives CDR1 SGHRS, CDR2 YFSETQ. CDR3 DNA sequence: TGCGCCAGCAGCTGGAATCCCCAGGGGGGCCAAGAGACCCAGTACTTC. Amino acids: CASSWNPQGGQETQYF.

This sequence joins TRBV7-9 and TRBJ1-2, with D maybe TRBD1 (5 bases). This CDR3 has 15 residues. V was clipped by 5 bases and J by 5 bases, with 18 bases between them. Germline loops: CDR1 SEHNR, CDR2 FQNEAQ (reference sequence). CDR3 coding DNA: TGTGCCAGCAGCCCAGCTTACCAGGGAGGTTATGGCTACACCTTC. Amino acids: CASSPAYQGGYGYTF. The complete variable domain, with remaining parts taken from reference TRBV7-9 and TRBJ1-2, reads DTGVSQNPRHKITKRGQNVTFRCDPISEHNRLYWYRQTLGQGPEFLTYFQNEAQLEKSRLLSDRFSAERPKGSFSTLEIQRTEQGDSAMYLCASSPAYQGGYGYTFGSGTRLTVV.

V gene TRBV9 combines with J gene TRBJ1-2; no firm D call. Trimming cost V 3 bases and J 2 bases, with 17 bases left between them. Germline loops: CDR1 SGDLS, CDR2 YYNGEE. This CDR3 region has 16 residues. Here the CDR3 reads CASSGSNRRLNYGYTF. In DNA, the CDR3 is TGTGCCAGCAGCGGATCTAACCGCAGGCTAAACTATGGCTACACCTTC.

The gene calls are TRBV3-1 (or the pseudogene TRBV3-2) and TRBJ2-1; TRBD2 matches 9 bases. This CDR3 region has 16 residues. Germline loops: CDR1 LGHDT, CDR2 YNNKEL (reference sequence). V shed 3 bases, J shed 5 bases, and the junction held 8 bases outside the gene matches. The CDR3 protein is CASSQVLAGTDNEQFF. The CDR3 nucleotides read TGTGCCAGCAGCCAGGTGCTAGCGGGGACAGACAATGAGCAGTTCTTC.

This chain uses TRBV10-3 with TRBJ1-1; tentatively, D is TRBD1 (6 bases). Germline V gene sequence: CDR1 ENHRY, CDR2 SYGVKD. CDR3 length: 15 amino acids. The V and J ends lost 2 bases and 2 bases respectively, with 12 bases between them. The CDR3 region is CAISEGQILNTEAFF. CDR3 sequence (DNA): TGTGCCATCAGTGAGGGACAGATCCTAAACACTGAAGCTTTCTTT.

This clone was seen more than once but under ten times. The chain joins TRBV6-5 to TRBJ1-2; TRBD1 agrees at 10 bases. Trimming took 10 bases from V and 6 from J; bases not matched to a gene: 14. This CDR3 spans 15 amino acids. Per germline, CDR1 MNHEY and CDR2 SVGAGI. CDR3 residues: CATRQGQGTLDGYTF. The DNA for the CDR3 is TGTGCCACCAGACAGGGACAGGGGACCTTAGATGGCTACACCTTC.

This clone was observed a single time. The chain links TRBV27 to TRBJ2-7, with TRBD2 matching over 9 bases. This CDR3 region has 15 residues. Germline V gives CDR1 MNHEY, CDR2 SMNVEV (reference sequence). V lost 6 bases, J lost 1 base, and 7 bases stayed unmatched. The CDR3 DNA follows: TGTGCCAGCAGACAAACTCTAGCGGGGTCCTACGAGCAGTACTTC. It specifies CASRQTLAGSYEQYF.

The chain links TRBV5-1 to TRBJ2-1; D ambiguous. Trimming cost V 4 bases and J 0 bases, with 8 bases left between them. Looked up from germline, CDR1 is SGHRS and CDR2 is YFSETQ. The CDR3 spans 14 residues. CDR3 nucleotides: TGCGCCAGCAGCCCCCCAGGCTCCTACAATGAGCAGTTCTTC. Translated, it gives CASSPPGSYNEQFF.

In DNA, the CDR3 is TGTGCCAGTAACCGAGGGGTGGGGACAATGAACACTGAAGCTTTCTTT. Translation gives CASNRGVGTMNTEAFF. J is TRBJ1-1 and V is TRBV19, with a possible D match to TRBD1 (6 bases). From germline, CDR1 is LNHDA and CDR2 SQIVND (reference sequence). The CDR3 length is 16 residues. V dropped 7 bases and J dropped 0 bases, with 18 bases sitting between them.

The genes are TRBV6-2 or TRBV6-3 and TRBJ1-3; 7 bases are a match to TRBD1. Germline CDR1 MNHEY, CDR2 SVGEGT. With 7 bases clipped from V and 2 bases from J, the junction kept 11 bases outside the gene matches. The CDR3 sequence is 16 residues long. In DNA, the CDR3 is TGTGCCAGCACCCCCTTTGACAGGGTACCTGGAAACACCATATATTTT. This codes for CASTPFDRVPGNTIYF.

This rearrangement joins TRBV21-1 to TRBJ2-7; no check of the table's D call, TRBD1, against the DNA was made. TRBV21-1 is flagged as a pseudogene. The CDR3 totals 12 residues. In DNA form, the CDR3 reads TGTGCCAGCAGCAAGGGACAGTACGAGCAGTACTTC. As protein: CASSKGQYEQYF.

The chain couples TRBV6-5 to TRBJ2-1, with a possible D match to TRBD2 (7 bases). With 6 bases removed from V and 11 bases from J, the gap between germline ends came to 23 bases. CDR1 and CDR2 from the germline V gene are MNHEY and SVGAGI. The length of the CDR3 is 15 residues. CDR3 coding DNA: TGTGCCAGCAGCTCACGAGGGGGGGTCAATTTGAAGCAGTTCTTC. Translation: CASSSRGGVNLKQFF.

CDR3 loop: CACIHDTEAFF. CDR3 DNA: TGTGCCTGCATCCATGACACTGAAGCTTTCTTT. The chain employs TRBV30 and TRBJ1-1; D gene uncertain. Germline V lookup: CDR1 GTSNPN, CDR2 SVGIG (reference sequence). The CDR3 has 11 residues. V shed 6 bases and J shed 3 bases, with 8 bases lying between them.

The gene calls are TRBV11-2 and TRBJ1-6, with 8 bases aligning to TRBD1. Per germline, CDR1 SGHAT and CDR2 FQNNGV. The CDR3 is 14 amino acids. The V segment lost 7 bases and the J segment 8 bases; nucleotides outside the gene matches: 7. Here the CDR3 reads CASTLDRVHSPLHF. The CDR3, as DNA: TGTGCCAGCACCCTGGACAGGGTGCATTCACCCCTCCACTTT.

CDR3 sequence (DNA): TGTGCCAGCAGTTCCCCGGACAGGGCCGGATGGGGCTACACCTTC. It encodes CASSSPDRAGWGYTF. This rearrangement joins TRBV6-5 to TRBJ1-2; 8 nucleotides line up with TRBD1. The V gene's germline CDR1 is MNHEY and CDR2 SVGAGI. The CDR3 sequence is 15 residues long. Unmatched junction bases numbered 12, after V lost 4 bases and J lost 8 bases.

The V and J genes are TRBV7-9 and TRBJ1-2; 7 bases match TRBD1. The germline CDR1 and CDR2 sequences are SEHNR and FQNEAQ (reference sequence). This CDR3 is 15 amino acids long. V gave up 1 base and J gave up 1 base; unmatched junction bases: 3. Here the CDR3 reads CASSLEGDSNYGYTF. DNA for the CDR3: TGTGCCAGCAGCTTAGAGGGGGACAGTAACTATGGCTACACCTTC.

The V call is TRBV6-1, the J call TRBJ1-2; D gene ambiguous. V was shortened by 0 bases and J by 4 bases, with 6 bases between the two germline ends. From germline, CDR1 is MNHNS and CDR2 SASEGT. The CDR3 consists of 13 residues. CDR3 sequence reads: CASSEAGSYGYTF. The CDR3 nucleotides are TGTGCCAGCAGTGAAGCAGGGAGCTATGGCTACACCTTC.

The chain employs TRBV30 and TRBJ2-1, with TRBD2 identical over 8 bases. This CDR3 comprises 16 residues. Unmatched junction bases numbered 13, after V lost 3 bases and J lost 6 bases. Germline loops: CDR1 GTSNPN, CDR2 SVGIG (reference sequence). The CDR3 DNA reads TGTGCCTGGAGGGGGACCGGGACTAGGATGTTCAATGAGCAGTTCTTC. Amino acid sequence: CAWRGTGTRMFNEQFF. Together with reference TRBV30 and TRBJ2-1, the CDR3 gives the full variable domain: SQTIHQWPATLVQPVGSPLSLECTVEGTSNPNLYWYRQAAGRGLQLLFYSVGIGQISSEVPQNLSASRPQDRQFILSSKKLLLSDSGFYLCAWRGTGTRMFNEQFFGPGTRLTVL.

V usage is TRBV25-1 and J usage is TRBJ2-1; 10 bases map to TRBD2. Per the germline V gene, CDR1 is MGHDK and CDR2 is SYGVNS. CDR3 length equals 15 residues. V lost 9 bases and J lost 5; bases outside the gene matches: 10. The CDR3 DNA reads as TGTGCCAGACGACCCGGACTAGCGGAGAACAATGAGCAGTTCTTC. It codes for CARRPGLAENNEQFF. The entire variable domain, with the rest obtained from reference TRBV25-1 and TRBJ2-1, is as follows: EADIYQTPRYLVIGTGKKITLECSQTMGHDKMYWYQQDPGMELHLIHYSYGVNSTEKGDLSSESTVSRIRTEHFPLTLESARPSHTSQYLCARRPGLAENNEQFFGPGTRLTVL.

The J gene is TRBJ2-7, the V gene TRBV30; D is ambiguous. Trimming shortened V by 8 bases and J by 4 bases, and 21 bases separated the two germline ends. Germline-derived CDR1 and CDR2 are GTSNPN and SVGIG (reference sequence). This CDR3 spans 14 amino acids. The CDR3 loop is CASPRLNSRYEQYF. In DNA, the CDR3 is TGTGCCAGCCCCCGCCTAAACAGCCGTTACGAGCAGTACTTC.

The V gene is TRBV2, the J gene TRBJ2-1; 11 bases agree with TRBD1. The CDR3 spans 18 residues. The V segment lost 4 bases and the J segment 8 bases; nucleotides outside the gene matches: 16. Germline CDR1 and CDR2: SNHLY and FYNNEI. The CDR3 region has the DNA TGTGCCAGCAGTGCCTTTAGGGTCGGACAGGGGGCGGTCTATGAGCAGTTCTTC. It encodes CASSAFRVGQGAVYEQFF.

V is TRBV6-5 and J is TRBJ2-2; 8 bases agree with TRBD1. Germline V gene lookup returns CDR1 MNHEY and CDR2 SVGAGI. The V and J ends lost 5 bases and 4 bases, in that order; junction bases with no gene match: 3. The CDR3 extends over 14 amino acids. CDR3: CASSRQGSTGELFF. The CDR3 DNA reads TGTGCCAGCAGTCGACAGGGGAGCACCGGGGAGCTGTTTTTT.

The chain is built from TRBV10-3 and TRBJ2-1; TRBD2 aligns across 10 bases. This CDR3 contains 17 residues. Germline CDR1 and CDR2: ENHRY and SYGVKD. The ends lost 6 bases at V and 9 bases at J; junction bases unmatched: 17. The CDR3 sequence: CAIRWIAGGGVGAEQFF. The CDR3 DNA reads as TGTGCCATCAGGTGGATAGCGGGAGGTGGAGTGGGCGCTGAGCAGTTCTTC.

The chain has TRBV19 and TRBJ2-7, with 9 positions matching TRBD1. The V segment lost 5 bases and the J segment 3 bases; nucleotides outside the gene matches: 2. Germline CDR1 is LNHDA and CDR2 is SQIVND (reference sequence). The CDR3 has 13 residues. The CDR3 is CASSLGQGYEQYF. The CDR3 DNA reads TGTGCCAGTAGTCTGGGACAGGGCTACGAGCAGTACTTC.

This chain links TRBV4-1 with TRBJ2-3, with TRBD2 identical over 13 bases. Germline CDR1 is MGHRA and CDR2 is YSYEKL. This CDR3 has 17 amino acids. V gave up 3 bases and J gave up 0 bases; unmatched junction bases: 3. DNA of the CDR3: TGCGCCAGCAGCCATGGGACTAGCGGGACTAGCACAGATACGCAGTATTTT. Its protein is CASSHGTSGTSTDTQYF.

The rearrangement joins TRBV7-2 to TRBJ1-1, with TRBD1 matching over 9 bases. Trimming took 1 base from V and 1 from J; bases not matched to a gene: 10. The CDR3 is 18 residues long. Germline assignment: CDR1 SGHTA and CDR2 FQGNSA. The CDR3 bases are TGTGCCAGCAGCTTAGTCCACGGGACAGGGTCGTCGAACACTGAAGCTTTCTTT. As protein: CASSLVHGTGSSNTEAFF.

This clone was counted many times. This chain joins TRBV12-5 and TRBJ1-5; TRBD1 aligns across 8 bases. The CDR3 covers 14 residues. Trimming at V came to 4 bases and at J to 5 bases, leaving 4 bases not matched to a gene. Germline V gene lookup returns CDR1 LGHNT and CDR2 FRNRAP. The CDR3 loop reads CASGSQGAYQPQHF. The CDR3 DNA is TGTGCTAGTGGTTCGCAGGGGGCTTATCAGCCCCAGCATTTT.